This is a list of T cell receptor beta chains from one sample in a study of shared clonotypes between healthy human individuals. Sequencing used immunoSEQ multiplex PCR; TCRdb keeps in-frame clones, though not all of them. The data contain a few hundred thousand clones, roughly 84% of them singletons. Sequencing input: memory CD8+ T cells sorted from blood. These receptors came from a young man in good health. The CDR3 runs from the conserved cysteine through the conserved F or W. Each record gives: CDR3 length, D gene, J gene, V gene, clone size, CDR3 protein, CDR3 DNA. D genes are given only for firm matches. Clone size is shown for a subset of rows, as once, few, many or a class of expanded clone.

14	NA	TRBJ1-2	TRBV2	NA	CASTQGGALYGYTF	TGTGCCAGCACCCAAGGTGGGGCCCTTTACGGCTACACCTTC
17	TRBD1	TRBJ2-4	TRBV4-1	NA	CASSQDLVQGAKNIQYF	TGCGCCAGCAGCCAAGATTTAGTACAGGGGGCCAAAAACATTCAGTACTTC
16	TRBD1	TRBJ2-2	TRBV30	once	CAWSVLGQGVPGELFF	TGTGCCTGGAGCGTCTTGGGACAGGGGGTTCCCGGGGAGCTGTTTTTT
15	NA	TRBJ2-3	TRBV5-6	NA	CASSLVGGSADTQYF	TGTGCCAGCAGCTTGGTAGGCGGGTCGGCGGATACGCAGTATTTT
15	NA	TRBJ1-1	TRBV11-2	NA	CASSLLEQTNTEAFF	TGTGCCAGCAGCTTATTGGAGCAGACAAACACTGAAGCTTTCTTT
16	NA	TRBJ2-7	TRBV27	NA	CASSLSGGPPSYEQYF	TGTGCCAGCAGTTTATCGGGGGGGCCGCCGTCCTACGAGCAGTACTTC
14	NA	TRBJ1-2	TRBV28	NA	CASSLLGEDYGYTF	TGTGCCAGCAGTTTACTCGGGGAGGACTATGGCTACACCTTC
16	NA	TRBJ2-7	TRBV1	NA	CTSSQVSGTGAYEQYF	TGCACCAGCAGCCAAGTATCCGGGACAGGGGCCTACGAGCAGTACTTC
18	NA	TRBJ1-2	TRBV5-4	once	CASSLYLGADFSNYGYTF	TGTGCCAGCAGCTTGTATCTCGGGGCCGATTTTAGTAACTATGGCTACACCTTC
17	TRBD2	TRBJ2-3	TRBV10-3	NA	CAISESRGGLVSDTQYF	TGTGCCATCAGTGAGTCACGCGGGGGACTAGTATCAGATACGCAGTATTTT
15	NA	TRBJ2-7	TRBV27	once	CASSLSGVGGGEQYF	TGTGCCAGCAGTTTATCGGGGGTAGGAGGAGGGGAGCAGTACTTC
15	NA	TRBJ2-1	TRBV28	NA	CASSLHPLGLDEQFF	TGTGCCAGCAGTTTACACCCCCTGGGCCTCGATGAGCAGTTCTTC
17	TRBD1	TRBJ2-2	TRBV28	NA	CASRPDRVRANTGELFF	TGTGCCAGCAGACCCGACAGGGTCAGGGCGAACACCGGGGAGCTGTTTTTT
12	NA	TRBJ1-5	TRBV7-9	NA	CASTMGDQPQHF	TGTGCCAGCACCATGGGGGATCAGCCCCAGCATTTT
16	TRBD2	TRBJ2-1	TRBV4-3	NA	CASSHAASGSEHEQFF	TGCGCCAGCAGCCACGCAGCTAGCGGGAGTGAACATGAGCAGTTCTTC
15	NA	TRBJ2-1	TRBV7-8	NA	CASSLGNSALGEQFF	TGTGCCAGCAGCTTAGGGAACAGCGCGCTGGGGGAGCAGTTCTTC
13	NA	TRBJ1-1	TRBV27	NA	CATQDFWNTEAFF	TGTGCCACCCAGGACTTTTGGAACACTGAAGCTTTCTTT
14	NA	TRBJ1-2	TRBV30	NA	CAWSVVQGIEGYTF	TGTGCCTGGAGTGTTGTACAGGGAATCGAGGGCTACACCTTC
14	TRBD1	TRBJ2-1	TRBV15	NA	CATSLNTGTGKQFF	TGTGCCACCAGCTTAAATACCGGGACAGGGAAGCAGTTCTTC
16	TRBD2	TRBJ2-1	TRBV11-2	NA	CASRRHLGRVYNEQFF	TGTGCCAGCAGAAGACATCTCGGGAGGGTTTACAATGAGCAGTTCTTC
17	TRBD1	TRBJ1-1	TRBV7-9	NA	CASSWGQGASVNTEAFF	TGTGCCAGCAGCTGGGGACAGGGGGCCTCGGTGAACACTGAAGCTTTCTTT
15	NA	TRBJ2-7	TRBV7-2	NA	CASRRWPSRTYEQYF	TGTGCCAGCAGACGGTGGCCTAGTCGGACCTACGAGCAGTACTTC
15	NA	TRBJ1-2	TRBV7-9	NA	CASSPEGSLNYGYTF	TGTGCCAGCAGCCCCGAGGGGAGCCTTAACTATGGCTACACCTTC